This T cell receptor beta chain was captured by sequencing in a study of identical twins. The germline V and J ends were trimmed by 4 bases and 3 bases, with 16 bases remaining between them. CDR1 is SNHLY and CDR2 is FYNNEI in the germline V gene. The CDR3 extends over 15 amino acids. MiXCR, run by TCRdb on the 5' RACE reads, gives a single entry per CDR3 protein. Here the sample spans 300,000 to 400,000 distinct CDR3 sequences, approximately 13% being singletons. These sequences were also reported in another study, on yellow fever vaccine responses in identical twins.

Sample: CD8+ T cells sorted from blood. The J gene is TRBJ2-7, the V gene TRBV2; D may be TRBD2 (7 bases). This receptor was obtained from a woman aged 18-35 years in good health. The CDR3 sequence is CASSAGRGGDYEQYF. Written as DNA, the CDR3 is TGTGCCAGCAGTGCCGGAAGGGGGGGGGACTACGAGCAGTACTTC.